The clone carrying this T cell receptor (beta chain) appeared a few times. The V end lost 11 bases, the J end lost 5 bases, and 12 bases lay between the germline ends. Germline CDR1 MNHEY, CDR2 SVGAGI. The CDR3 has 11 amino acids. This record comes from a study of blood T cell repertoires in COVID-19. This table comes from immunoSEQ multiplex PCR, and its TCRdb copy is limited to in-frame clones, with some not included. Here the sample spans about 220,000 clones, roughly four fifths being singletons. This rearrangement joins TRBV6-5 to TRBJ2-5; maybe TRBD2 (6 bases). The clonotype comes from a woman in her 40s with active or convalescent COVID-19. The sample comprised peripheral blood. The chain's CDR3 is CAGGAKETQYF. In DNA form, the CDR3 reads TGTGCCGGAGGGGCGAAGGAGACCCAGTACTTC.